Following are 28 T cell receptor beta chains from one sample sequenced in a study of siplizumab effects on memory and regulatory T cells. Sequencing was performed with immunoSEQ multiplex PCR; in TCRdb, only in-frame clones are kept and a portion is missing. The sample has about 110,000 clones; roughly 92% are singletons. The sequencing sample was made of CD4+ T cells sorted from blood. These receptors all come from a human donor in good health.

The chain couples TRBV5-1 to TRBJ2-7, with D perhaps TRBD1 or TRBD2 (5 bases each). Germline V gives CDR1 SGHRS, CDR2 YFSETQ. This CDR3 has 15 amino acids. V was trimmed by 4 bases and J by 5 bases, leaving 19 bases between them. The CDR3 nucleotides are TGCGCCAGCAGCCTGCGACGGGACCGGGTCCACGAGCAGTACTTC. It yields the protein CASSLRRDRVHEQYF. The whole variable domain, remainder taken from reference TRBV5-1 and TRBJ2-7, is KAGVTQTPRYLIKTRGQQVTLSCSPISGHRSVSWYQQTPGQGLQFLFEYFSETQRNKGNFPGRFSGRQFSNSRSEMNVSTLELGDSALYLCASSLRRDRVHEQYFGPGTRLTVT.

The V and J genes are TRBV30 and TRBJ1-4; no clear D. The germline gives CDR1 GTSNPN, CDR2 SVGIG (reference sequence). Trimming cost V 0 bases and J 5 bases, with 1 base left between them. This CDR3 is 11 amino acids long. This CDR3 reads CAWSVNEKLFF. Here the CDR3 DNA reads TGTGCCTGGAGTGTAAATGAAAAACTGTTTTTT. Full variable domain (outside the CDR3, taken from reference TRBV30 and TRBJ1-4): SQTIHQWPATLVQPVGSPLSLECTVEGTSNPNLYWYRQAAGRGLQLLFYSVGIGQISSEVPQNLSASRPQDRQFILSSKKLLLSDSGFYLCAWSVNEKLFFGSGTQLSVL.

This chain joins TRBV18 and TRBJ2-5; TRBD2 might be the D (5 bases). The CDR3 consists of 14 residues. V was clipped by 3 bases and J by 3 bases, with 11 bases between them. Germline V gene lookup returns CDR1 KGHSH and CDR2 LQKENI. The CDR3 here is CASSPNDGEETQYF. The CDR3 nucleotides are TGTGCCAGCTCACCTAATGACGGGGAAGAGACCCAGTACTTC. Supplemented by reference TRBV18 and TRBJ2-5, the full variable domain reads NAGVMQNPRHLVRRRGQEARLRCSPMKGHSHVYWYRQLPEEGLKFMVYLQKENIIDESGMPKERFSAEFPKEGPSILRIQQVVRGDSAAYFCASSPNDGEETQYFGPGTRLLVL.

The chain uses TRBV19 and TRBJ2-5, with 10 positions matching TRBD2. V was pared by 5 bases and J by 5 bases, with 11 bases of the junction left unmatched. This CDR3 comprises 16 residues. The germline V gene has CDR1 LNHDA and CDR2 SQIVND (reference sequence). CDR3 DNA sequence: TGTGCCAGTAGTCGACCCCCTAGCGGGAGTGTTGAGACCCAGTACTTC. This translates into CASSRPPSGSVETQYF.

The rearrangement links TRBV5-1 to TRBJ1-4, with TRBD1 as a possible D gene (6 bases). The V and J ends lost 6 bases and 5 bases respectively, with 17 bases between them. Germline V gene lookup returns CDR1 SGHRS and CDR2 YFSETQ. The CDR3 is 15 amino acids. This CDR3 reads CASTSSGAGNEKLFF. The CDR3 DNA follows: TGCGCCAGCACCTCCTCAGGGGCCGGGAATGAAAAACTGTTTTTT.

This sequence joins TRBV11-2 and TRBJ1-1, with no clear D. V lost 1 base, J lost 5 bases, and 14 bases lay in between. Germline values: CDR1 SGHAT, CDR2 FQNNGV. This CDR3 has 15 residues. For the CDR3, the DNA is TGTGCCAGCAGCTTAGGGCCAGAAATGGGAACTGAAGCTTTCTTT. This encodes CASSLGPEMGTEAFF.

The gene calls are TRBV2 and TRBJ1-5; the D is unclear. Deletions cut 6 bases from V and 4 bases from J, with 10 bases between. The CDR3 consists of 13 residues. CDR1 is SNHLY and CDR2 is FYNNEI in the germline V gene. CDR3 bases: TGTGCCAGCAGAGGAGAAGGGAATCAGCCCCAGCATTTT. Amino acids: CASRGEGNQPQHF.

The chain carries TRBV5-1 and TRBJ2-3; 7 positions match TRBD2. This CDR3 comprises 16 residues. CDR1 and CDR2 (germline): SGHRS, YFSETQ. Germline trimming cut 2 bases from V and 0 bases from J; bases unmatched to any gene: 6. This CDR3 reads CASSLLASPSTDTQYF. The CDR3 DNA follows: TGCGCCAGCAGCTTACTAGCGTCACCTAGCACAGATACGCAGTATTTT.

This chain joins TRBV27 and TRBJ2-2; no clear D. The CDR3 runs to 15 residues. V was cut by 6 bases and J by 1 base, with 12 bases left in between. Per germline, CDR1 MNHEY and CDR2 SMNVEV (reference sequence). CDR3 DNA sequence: TGTGCCAGCAGACGTGACACAGTGAACACCGGGGAGCTGTTTTTT. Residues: CASRRDTVNTGELFF.

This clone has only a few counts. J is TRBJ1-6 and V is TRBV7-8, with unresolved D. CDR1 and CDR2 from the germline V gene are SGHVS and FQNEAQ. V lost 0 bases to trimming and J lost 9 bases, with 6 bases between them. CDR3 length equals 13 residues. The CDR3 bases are TGTGCCAGCAGCTTAGCCGAACTTTCACCCCTCCACTTT. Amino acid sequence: CASSLAELSPLHF.

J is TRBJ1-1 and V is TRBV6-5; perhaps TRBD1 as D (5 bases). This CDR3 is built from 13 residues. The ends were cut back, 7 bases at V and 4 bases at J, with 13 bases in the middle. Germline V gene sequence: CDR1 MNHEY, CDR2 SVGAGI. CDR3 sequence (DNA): TGTGCCAGCACTCGCCGGGGGGGCACTGAAGCTTTCTTT. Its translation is CASTRRGGTEAFF.

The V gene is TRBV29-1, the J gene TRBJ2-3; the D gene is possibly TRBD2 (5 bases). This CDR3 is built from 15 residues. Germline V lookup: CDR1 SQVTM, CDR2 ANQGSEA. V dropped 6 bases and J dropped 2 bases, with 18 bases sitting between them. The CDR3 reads CSVGLLPPNTDTQYF. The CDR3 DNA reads TGCAGCGTCGGACTTCTCCCGCCGAACACAGATACGCAGTATTTT.

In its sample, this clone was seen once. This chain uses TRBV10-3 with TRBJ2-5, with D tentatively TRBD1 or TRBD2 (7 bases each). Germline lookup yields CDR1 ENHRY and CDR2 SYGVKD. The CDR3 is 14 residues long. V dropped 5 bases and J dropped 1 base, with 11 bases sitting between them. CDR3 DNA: TGTGCCATCAGTAGCGGGACAGTCCAAGAGACCCAGTACTTC. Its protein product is CAISSGTVQETQYF.

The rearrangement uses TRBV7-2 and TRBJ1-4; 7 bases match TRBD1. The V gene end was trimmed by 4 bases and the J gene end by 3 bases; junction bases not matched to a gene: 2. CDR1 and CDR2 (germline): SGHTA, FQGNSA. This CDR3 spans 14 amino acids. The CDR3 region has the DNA TGTGCCAGCAGCTCGACAGGGTCTAATGAAAAACTGTTTTTT. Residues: CASSSTGSNEKLFF.

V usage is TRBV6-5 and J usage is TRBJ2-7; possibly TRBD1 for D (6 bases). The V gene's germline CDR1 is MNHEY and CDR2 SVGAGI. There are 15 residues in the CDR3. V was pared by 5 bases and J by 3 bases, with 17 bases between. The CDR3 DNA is TGTGCCAGCAGTCGATCCGGGACAAAGAGCTACGAGCAGTACTTC. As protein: CASSRSGTKSYEQYF.

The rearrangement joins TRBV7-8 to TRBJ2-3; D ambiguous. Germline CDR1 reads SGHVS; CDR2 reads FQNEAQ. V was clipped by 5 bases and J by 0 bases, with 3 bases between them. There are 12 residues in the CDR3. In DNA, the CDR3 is TGTGCCAGCAGCACTAGCACAGATACGCAGTATTTT. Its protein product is CASSTSTDTQYF.

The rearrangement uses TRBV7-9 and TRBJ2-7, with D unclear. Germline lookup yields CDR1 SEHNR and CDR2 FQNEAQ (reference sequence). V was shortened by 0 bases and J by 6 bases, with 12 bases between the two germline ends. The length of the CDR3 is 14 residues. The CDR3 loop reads CASSLALTTREQYF. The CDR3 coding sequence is TGTGCCAGCAGCTTAGCGTTGACGACCCGCGAGCAGTACTTC.

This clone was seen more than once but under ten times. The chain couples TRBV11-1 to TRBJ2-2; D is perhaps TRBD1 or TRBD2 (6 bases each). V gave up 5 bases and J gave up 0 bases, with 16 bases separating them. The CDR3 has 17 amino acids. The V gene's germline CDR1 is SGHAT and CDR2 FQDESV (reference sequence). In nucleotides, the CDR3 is TGTGCCAGCAGCGAGGGGGGTTGGGATGCGAACACCGGGGAGCTGTTTTTT. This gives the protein CASSEGGWDANTGELFF.

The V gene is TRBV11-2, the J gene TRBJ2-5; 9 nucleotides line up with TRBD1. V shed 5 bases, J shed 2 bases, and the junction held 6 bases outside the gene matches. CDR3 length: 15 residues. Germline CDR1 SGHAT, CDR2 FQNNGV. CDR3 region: CASSLGTGWQETQYF. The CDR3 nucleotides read TGTGCCAGCAGCCTGGGGACAGGGTGGCAAGAGACCCAGTACTTC.

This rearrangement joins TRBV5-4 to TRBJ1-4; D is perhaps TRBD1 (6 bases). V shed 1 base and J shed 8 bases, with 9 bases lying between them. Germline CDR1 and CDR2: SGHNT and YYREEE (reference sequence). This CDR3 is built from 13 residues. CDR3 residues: CASSLSGGEKLFF. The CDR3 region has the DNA TGTGCCAGCAGCTTGAGTGGGGGCGAAAAACTGTTTTTT.

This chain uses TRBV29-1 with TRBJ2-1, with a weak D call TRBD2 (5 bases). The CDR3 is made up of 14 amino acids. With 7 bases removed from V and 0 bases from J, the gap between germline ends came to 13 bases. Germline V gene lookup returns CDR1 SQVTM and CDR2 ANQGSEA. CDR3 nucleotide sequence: TGCAGCGCCCGGACTGGGAGCTCCTACAATGAGCAGTTCTTC. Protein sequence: CSARTGSSYNEQFF.

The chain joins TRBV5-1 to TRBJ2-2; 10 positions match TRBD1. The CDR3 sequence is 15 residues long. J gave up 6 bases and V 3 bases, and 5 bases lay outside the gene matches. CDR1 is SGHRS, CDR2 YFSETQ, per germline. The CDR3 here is CASSWMTGGSGELFF. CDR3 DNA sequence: TGCGCCAGCAGCTGGATGACAGGGGGCTCCGGGGAGCTGTTTTTT.

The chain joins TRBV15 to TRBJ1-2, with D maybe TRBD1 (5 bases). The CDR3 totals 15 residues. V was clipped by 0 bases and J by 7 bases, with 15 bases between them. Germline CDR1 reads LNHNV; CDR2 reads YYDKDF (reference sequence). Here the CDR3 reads CATSRDFVRASGYTF. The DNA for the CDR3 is TGTGCCACCAGCAGAGATTTCGTCAGGGCGAGTGGCTACACCTTC.

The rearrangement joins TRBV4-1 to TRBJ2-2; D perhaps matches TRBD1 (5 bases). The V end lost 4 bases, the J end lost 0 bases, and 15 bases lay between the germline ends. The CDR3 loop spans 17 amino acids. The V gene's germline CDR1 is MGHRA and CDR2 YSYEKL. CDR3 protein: CASSRGGATANTGELFF. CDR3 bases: TGCGCCAGCAGCCGCGGTGGGGCTACTGCGAACACCGGGGAGCTGTTTTTT.

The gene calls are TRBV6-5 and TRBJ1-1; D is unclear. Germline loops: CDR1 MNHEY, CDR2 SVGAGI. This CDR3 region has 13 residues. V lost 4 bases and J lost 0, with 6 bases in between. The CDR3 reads CASSSILNTEAFF. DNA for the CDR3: TGTGCCAGCAGTTCCATTTTGAACACTGAAGCTTTCTTT.

The CDR3: CASSDQDPASGEQYF. CDR3 sequence (DNA): TGTGCCAGCAGTGACCAGGACCCGGCTTCGGGCGAGCAGTACTTC. V gene TRBV6-1 combines with J gene TRBJ2-7; D gene ambiguous. The V and J ends lost 3 bases and 6 bases respectively, with 18 bases between them. This CDR3 contains 15 residues. Germline values: CDR1 MNHNS, CDR2 SASEGT.

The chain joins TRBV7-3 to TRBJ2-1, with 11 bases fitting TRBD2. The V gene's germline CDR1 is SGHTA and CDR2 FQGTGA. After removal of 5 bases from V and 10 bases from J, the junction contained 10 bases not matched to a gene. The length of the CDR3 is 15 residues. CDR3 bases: TGTGCCAGCAGCCTGTTAGCGGGAGGGTTGAGGGAGCAGTTCTTC. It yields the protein CASSLLAGGLREQFF.

This chain's CDR3 is CASSLEQGPFGRPQETQYF. Here the CDR3 DNA reads TGTGCCAGCAGCTTAGAACAGGGGCCCTTCGGCCGGCCCCAAGAGACCCAGTACTTC. The rearrangement links TRBV7-6 to TRBJ2-5; TRBD1 aligns across 7 bases. V shed 1 base, J shed 1 base, and the junction held 15 bases outside the gene matches. The CDR3 is 19 amino acids. Germline lookup yields CDR1 SGHVS and CDR2 FNYEAQ.